This section outlines one T cell receptor beta chain sequence together with its context. Clones were read by immunoSEQ multiplex PCR, and TCRdb kept only the in-frame ones, dropping some. The table includes a few hundred thousand clones, roughly 88% detected once. The data stem from a study of blood T cell repertoires in COVID-19. The CDR3 covers 14 residues. Germline V lookup: CDR1 LNHDA, CDR2 SQIVND (reference sequence). Trimming removed 4 bases from V and 3 bases from J, with 12 bases in between. This sequence was found in a woman in her 30s who had recovered from COVID-19. Sequencing used PBMCs or T cells enriched from blood (not recorded which). The V gene is TRBV19, the J gene TRBJ1-1; D is undetermined. CDR3 nucleotides: TGTGCCAGTAGTACCCTTCTAGGTCACACTGAAGCTTTCTTT. The encoded protein is CASSTLLGHTEAFF.